This T cell receptor (beta chain) came from a study of blood T cell repertoires in COVID-19. Study-level information: The analysed material was cDNA or gDNA that came from T cells, B-cell-depleted T cells, or PBMCs.

Germline values: CDR1 SGHAT, CDR2 FQNNGV. V was pared by 3 bases and J by 2 bases, with 6 bases between. CDR3 size: 13 residues. Authors' processing steps: Amplification with reference gene primers provided the estimates of nucleated cell counts. Method: immunoSEQ multiplex PCR; TCRdb's copy keeps in-frame clones and lacks some. Clone size and V and J calls were adopted from that table, with D and trimming inferred from the DNA. Of fewer than 150,000 clones in the sample, 70% to 90% are singletons; the top ten hold more than 25%. The chain joins TRBV11-2 to TRBJ2-3; no reliable D call. This TCR was recovered from a human donor in a cohort sampled during active COVID-19. The sample comprised peripheral blood. CDR3 sequence reads: CASSFEYTDTQYF. For the CDR3, the DNA is TGTGCCAGCAGCTTCGAGTACACAGATACGCAGTATTTT.